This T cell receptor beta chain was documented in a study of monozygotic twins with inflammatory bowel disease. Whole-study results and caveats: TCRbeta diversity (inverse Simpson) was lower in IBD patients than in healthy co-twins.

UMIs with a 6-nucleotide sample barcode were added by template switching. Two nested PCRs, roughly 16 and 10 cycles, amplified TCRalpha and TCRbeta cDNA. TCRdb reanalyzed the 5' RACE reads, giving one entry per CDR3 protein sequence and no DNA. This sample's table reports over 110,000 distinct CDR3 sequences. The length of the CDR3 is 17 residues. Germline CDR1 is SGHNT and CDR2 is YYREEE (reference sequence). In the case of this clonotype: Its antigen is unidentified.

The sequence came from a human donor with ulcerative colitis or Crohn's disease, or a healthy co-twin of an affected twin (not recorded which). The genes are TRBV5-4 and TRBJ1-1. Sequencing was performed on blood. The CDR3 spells CASSSPAGPMKNTEAFF.